Below, 18 T cell receptor beta chains from the same sample are listed, as sequenced in a study of cytomegalovirus exposure and HLA in healthy donors. Sequencing was performed with immunoSEQ multiplex PCR; in TCRdb, only in-frame clones are kept and a portion is missing. The data show 85,000 to 95,000 clones, 95% to 98% seen once. Sequenced material: PBMCs. These receptor sequences come from a man younger than 35 in good health and CMV-seronegative.

V is TRBV6-6 and J is TRBJ1-1; TRBD1 might be the D (6 bases). The CDR3 has 14 amino acids. CDR1 and CDR2 (germline): MNHNY, SVGAGI (reference sequence). Trimming shortened V by 2 bases and J by 3 bases, and 10 bases separated the two germline ends. The CDR3 here is CASSYRGRDTEAFF. The DNA of the CDR3 is TGTGCCAGCAGTTACAGGGGGAGGGACACTGAAGCTTTCTTT.

This sequence joins TRBV9 and TRBJ2-5; D is perhaps TRBD1 (6 bases). This CDR3 is 14 amino acids long. The V gene's germline CDR1 is SGDLS and CDR2 YYNGEE. V was trimmed by 5 bases and J by 0 bases, leaving 11 bases between them. The CDR3 reads CASSPQGYQETQYF. The CDR3 DNA is TGTGCCAGCAGTCCCCAGGGGTACCAAGAGACCCAGTACTTC.

V is TRBV6-1 and J is TRBJ1-4; no definite D call. Between the trimmed V and J ends, which lost 10 bases and 7 bases, there was a span of 19 bases. This CDR3 is 14 amino acids long. Germline-derived CDR1 and CDR2 are MNHNS and SASEGT. CDR3 in DNA: TGTGCCACCGAGACCTACTATGCGGGTGAAAAACTGTTTTTT. Protein product: CATETYYAGEKLFF.

This clone has just one count. The gene calls are TRBV7-8 and TRBJ2-1, with 7 bases that match TRBD2. The CDR3 runs 17 residues. After removal of 0 bases from V and 6 bases from J, the junction contained 11 bases not matched to a gene. From germline, CDR1 is SGHVS and CDR2 FQNEAQ. CDR3: CASSLARFGGDANEQFF. The DNA for the CDR3 is TGTGCCAGCAGCTTAGCGAGGTTTGGGGGGGATGCCAATGAGCAGTTCTTC.

The chain combines TRBV4-1 with TRBJ1-4; 10 bases map to TRBD1. Germline V gives CDR1 MGHRA, CDR2 YSYEKL. V lost 1 base and J lost 7; bases outside the gene matches: 6. This CDR3 spans 16 amino acids. The CDR3 is CASSQGVGQGGEKLFF. The DNA of the CDR3 is TGCGCCAGCAGCCAAGGGGTTGGACAGGGGGGTGAAAAACTGTTTTTT.

This clone has only one observation. V is TRBV19 and J is TRBJ1-4; D call uncertain. This CDR3 is 13 amino acids long. V lost 5 bases to trimming and J lost 7 bases, with 11 bases between them. Germline CDR1 LNHDA, CDR2 SQIVND (reference sequence). The CDR3 spells CASSHTNPEKLFF. The CDR3 nucleotides are TGTGCCAGTAGTCACACCAACCCTGAAAAACTGTTTTTT.

The rearrangement uses TRBV27 and TRBJ2-7, with TRBD2 as a possible D gene (5 bases). Germline V lookup: CDR1 MNHEY, CDR2 SMNVEV (reference sequence). V lost 4 bases, J lost 2 bases, and 12 bases lay in between. The CDR3 is made up of 14 amino acids. CDR3 bases: TGTGCCAGCAGTTGGGCCGGTAGCGCCTACGAGCAGTACTTC. This codes for CASSWAGSAYEQYF.

This clone occurred once. This chain uses TRBV7-2 with TRBJ2-3, with D perhaps TRBD2 (6 bases). V shed 7 bases and J shed 2 bases, with 13 bases lying between them. Looked up from germline, CDR1 is SGHTA and CDR2 is FQGNSA. CDR3 length equals 14 residues. The DNA for the CDR3 is TGTGCCAGCACACCGGGACTCACCACAGATACGCAGTATTTT. Translated: CASTPGLTTDTQYF.

V usage is TRBV7-6 and J usage is TRBJ2-1, with 10 bases lining up with TRBD2. Germline-derived CDR1 and CDR2 are SGHVS and FNYEAQ. The V segment lost 6 bases and the J segment 8 bases; nucleotides outside the gene matches: 22. CDR3 size: 19 residues. The CDR3 sequence is CASSPLPASGGLILHEQFF. CDR3 in DNA: TGTGCCAGCAGTCCCTTACCGGCTAGCGGGGGTCTCATCTTGCATGAGCAGTTCTTC.

This clone was observed once. The chain combines TRBV7-9 with TRBJ2-1; the match to TRBD1 covers 9 bases. This CDR3 has 17 amino acids. V dropped 3 bases and J dropped 8; count of bases not matched to a gene: 14. Germline V gene sequence: CDR1 SEHNR, CDR2 FQNEAQ (reference sequence). CDR3 coding DNA: TGTGCCAGCAGCTTTACAGGGGGCCCGGGCAAGATCCATGAGCAGTTCTTC. Amino acids: CASSFTGGPGKIHEQFF.

With regard to this clone: Other DNA sequences from this sample encode an identical CDR3 as well. The chain uses TRBV11-3 and TRBJ2-1; a possible D gene is TRBD2 (5 bases). Germline CDR1 is SGHNT and CDR2 is YENEEA. V lost 4 bases and J 0 bases, leaving 7 bases between the germline ends. CDR3 length: 14 amino acids. DNA of the CDR3: TGTGCCAGCAGCTCGAGGGACTCCTACAATGAGCAGTTCTTC. Its translation: CASSSRDSYNEQFF.

This chain uses TRBV30 with TRBJ1-6, with 9 bases aligning to TRBD1. J lost 7 bases, V lost 5 bases, and 6 bases had no gene match. The length of the CDR3 is 14 residues. Germline V lookup: CDR1 GTSNPN, CDR2 SVGIG (reference sequence). In DNA, the CDR3 is TGTGCCTGGCCCCCGGACAGGGGAAATTCACCCCTCCACTTT. As protein: CAWPPDRGNSPLHF.

CDR3 in amino acids: CASSGKAGGLTTDTQYF. The DNA of the CDR3 is TGTGCCAGCAGTGGCAAAGCGGGAGGACTTACCACAGATACGCAGTATTTT. V and J are TRBV2 and TRBJ2-3, with TRBD2 matching over 9 bases. The germline CDR1 and CDR2 sequences are SNHLY and FYNNEI. V lost 4 bases and J lost 2; bases outside the gene matches: 10. The CDR3 loop spans 17 amino acids.

The gene calls are TRBV5-4 and TRBJ1-1; maybe TRBD1 (5 bases). The CDR3 consists of 14 residues. CDR1 and CDR2 (germline): SGHNT, YYREEE (reference sequence). The V end lost 4 bases, the J end lost 2 bases, and 12 bases lay between the germline ends. The CDR3 loop reads CASSGRGGNTEAFF. The CDR3 DNA follows: TGTGCCAGCAGCGGGCGCGGGGGAAACACTGAAGCTTTCTTT.

The rearrangement uses TRBV6-6 and TRBJ2-7; 12 bases are a match to TRBD2. Trimming cost V 10 bases and J 0 bases; bases outside gene matches: 4. CDR1 is MNHNY, CDR2 SVGAGI, per germline (reference sequence). The CDR3 consists of 14 residues. Written as DNA, the CDR3 is TGTGCCACCTTGACTAGCGGGAGCTCCTACGAGCAGTACTTC. Translated: CATLTSGSSYEQYF.

The rearrangement links TRBV19 to TRBJ1-1, with D unresolved. V gave up 4 bases and J gave up 0 bases, with 6 bases separating them. Germline CDR1 is LNHDA and CDR2 is SQIVND (reference sequence). This CDR3 spans 13 amino acids. The CDR3: CASSTSVNTEAFF. CDR3 DNA sequence: TGTGCCAGTAGTACCTCAGTGAACACTGAAGCTTTCTTT.

The rearrangement uses TRBV5-4 and TRBJ2-5, with D maybe TRBD1 (6 bases). Trimming left V 5 bases short and J 1 base short, with 12 bases between. This CDR3 has 14 residues. Germline loops: CDR1 SGHNT, CDR2 YYREEE (reference sequence). The CDR3 spells CASRPTGTQETQYF. The CDR3, as DNA: TGTGCCAGCAGGCCTACAGGGACCCAAGAGACCCAGTACTTC.

The V call is TRBV10-1, the J call TRBJ1-3; 8 bases are shared with TRBD1. This CDR3 has 18 residues. Germline CDR1 and CDR2: WNHNN and SYGVQD (reference sequence). V dropped 4 bases and J dropped 0; count of bases not matched to a gene: 11. The CDR3 here is CASSVDRAARSSGNTIYF. In DNA form, the CDR3 reads TGCGCCAGCAGTGTGGACAGGGCGGCGCGCAGCTCTGGAAACACCATATATTTT.